A selection of T cell receptor beta chains follows, all from one sample in a study of T cell changes during pregnancy in multiple sclerosis. Generated by immunoSEQ multiplex PCR, the TCRdb table keeps only in-frame clones and is missing some. The sample lists some 99,000 clones, roughly nine tenths occurring once. The source material was peripheral blood, sampled after pregnancy. The receptors stem from a female donor in good health, enrolled as a control in a pregnancy study. Both conserved end residues are part of each CDR3. The D gene is left open where the match is weak. Size values are once, few and many counts, or a class for expanded clones, and some rows have none.

clone_size	v_call	j_call	d_call	cdr3_nt	cdr3_aa
few	TRBV12-5	TRBJ1-2	NA	TGTGCTAGTGGTTTGTCCCTGGACATCACTAACTATGGCTACACCTTC	CASGLSLDITNYGYTF
once	TRBV21-1	TRBJ2-7	NA	TGTGCCAGCAGCATGGGGGTACTAAGGGACAGGGTTTACGAGCAGTACTTC	CASSMGVLRDRVYEQYF
NA	TRBV19	TRBJ2-4	NA	TGTGCCAGTAGAGGGGACACCAAAAACATTCAGTACTTC	CASRGDTKNIQYF
NA	TRBV9	TRBJ2-1	NA	TGTGCCAGCAGCTTTAGCTCCTACAATGAGCAGTTCTTC	CASSFSSYNEQFF
few	TRBV2	TRBJ1-5	NA	TGTGCCAGCAGTGCCACTTACAATCAGCCCCAGCATTTT	CASSATYNQPQHF
NA	TRBV6-5	TRBJ2-1	TRBD2	TGTGCCAGCAGTTACGGGGGGGTTGAGCAGTTCTTC	CASSYGGVEQFF
NA	TRBV2	TRBJ2-3	TRBD2	TGTGCCAGCACGAGACTAGCGGGAGTCCCAGATACGCAGTATTTT	CASTRLAGVPDTQYF
NA	TRBV9	TRBJ1-3	NA	TGTGCCAGCAGCGTAGAATTGTGGAGACGTGACGCGGCAAACTCTGGAAACACCATATATTTT	CASSVELWRRDAANSGNTIYF
NA	TRBV5-1	TRBJ2-1	TRBD1	TGCGCCAGCAGTATACTCGACAGGGAGTACAATGAGCAGTTCTTC	CASSILDREYNEQFF
once	TRBV13	TRBJ1-1	TRBD1	TGTGCCAGCAGCCCCCGTGGGACAGGGGGGCCGGAAACTGAAGCTTTCTTT	CASSPRGTGGPETEAFF
once	TRBV19	TRBJ2-2	TRBD1	TGTGCCAGTAACGAGGACAGGGAGTACACCGGGGAGCTGTTTTTT	CASNEDREYTGELFF
NA	TRBV9	TRBJ2-5	TRBD2	TGTGCCAGCAGCGCCGGGACTATGGAGACCCAGTACTTC	CASSAGTMETQYF
NA	TRBV5-1	TRBJ2-3	TRBD2	TGCGCCAGCAGCTTGGGGGGGGGTGGAGATACGCAGTATTTT	CASSLGGGGDTQYF
once	TRBV27	TRBJ2-3	NA	TGTGCCAGCAGTGCTGGGACTTCCCTAAAGGGGACGCAGTATTTT	CASSAGTSLKGTQYF
NA	TRBV11-2	TRBJ2-3	TRBD1	TGTGCCAGCAGCTTTGGGGACAGGGGGCTCGGAGATACGCAGTATTTT	CASSFGDRGLGDTQYF
NA	TRBV6-6	TRBJ1-2	TRBD1	TGTGCCAGCACCCTGGACAGGGGGCGACTTGGCTACACCTTC	CASTLDRGRLGYTF
NA	TRBV6-5	TRBJ2-7	TRBD2	TGTGCCAGCAGTGTCGGGACTAGCTCCTACGAGCAGTACTTC	CASSVGTSSYEQYF
NA	TRBV18	TRBJ1-5	NA	TGTGCCAGCTCACCTCGGACAGATCAGCCCCAGCATTTT	CASSPRTDQPQHF
NA	TRBV28	TRBJ2-3	NA	TGTGCCAGCAGTTTAATCACACTAGATAGCACAGATACGCAGTATTTT	CASSLITLDSTDTQYF
once	TRBV5-6	TRBJ1-2	TRBD1	TGTGCCAGCAGCTTAGGGGACAGGCGAATCTATGGCTACACCTTC	CASSLGDRRIYGYTF
NA	TRBV5-1	TRBJ1-2	NA	TGCGCCAGCAGCTTGGTGGACATTAACTATGGCTACACCTTC	CASSLVDINYGYTF
NA	TRBV27	TRBJ2-7	NA	TGTGCCAGCAGTCCATCCTACGAGCAGTACTTC	CASSPSYEQYF
NA	TRBV6-6	TRBJ2-7	TRBD1	TGTGCCAGCGAGGGGACAGCCTACGAGCAGTACTTC	CASEGTAYEQYF
NA	TRBV19	TRBJ2-1	NA	TGTGCCAGTAGTATGGCAGGGAATGAGCAGTTCTTC	CASSMAGNEQFF